Listed below are T cell receptor beta chains from one sample, sequenced in a study of yellow fever vaccine responses in identical twins. TCRdb reprocessed the RT-PCR reads with MiXCR, giving one entry per CDR3 protein. The sample yields nearly 950 distinct CDR3 sequences, 65% to 85% seen once. The source material was T cells from blood (PBMCs), unsorted or a sorted subset (not recorded which), sampled before or after yellow fever vaccination (not recorded which). The receptors were sampled from a female donor who received the yellow fever vaccine. Each CDR3 is given without its conserved first and last residue.

ASSQALADEQF TRBJ2-1 TRBV4-3
ASSLAMGLYGDTQY TRBJ2-3 TRBV5-8
ASSHQRESTDTQY TRBJ2-3 TRBV4-2
ATIPREGADTQY TRBJ2-3 TRBV15
ASSDSWGQPQH TRBJ1-5 TRBV6-4
ASRLLVWNEQF TRBJ2-1 TRBV5-6
ASSFAGNTEAF TRBJ1-1 TRBV27
ASSLAGTDTQY TRBJ2-3 TRBV6-5
ASSYSSGDNSPLH TRBJ1-6 TRBV6-5
ASSQESRVPYEQY TRBJ2-7 TRBV4-1
ASSPGPGCAEQY TRBJ2-7 TRBV23-1
ASSLGASGSSVWNEQF TRBJ2-1 TRBV11-2
ASSLGTFRGNEQF TRBJ2-1 TRBV5-4
ASSQEHSYEQY TRBJ2-7 TRBV4-3
ASSQVYTGELF TRBJ2-2 TRBV4-1
ASSQDRGYYEQY TRBJ2-7 TRBV11-3
ASDSRWGYT TRBJ1-2 TRBV12-3/TRBV12-4
ASSEFGSEAGELF TRBJ2-2 TRBV2
ASREASGIDEQY TRBJ2-7 TRBV19
ASSQGTGLKNEQF TRBJ2-1 TRBV14
ASSLNSLGYEQY TRBJ2-7 TRBV12-3/TRBV12-4
ASAPGVNEQF TRBJ2-1 TRBV5-1
ASSLWGYQETQY TRBJ2-5 TRBV5-4
ASSQDRLADYNEQF TRBJ2-1 TRBV4-1
ASSDGGSNQPQH TRBJ1-5 TRBV6-4
SAGQGATEAF TRBJ1-1 TRBV29-1
ASSPYAAGRAYEQY TRBJ2-7 TRBV11-1
ASSPHAGELF TRBJ2-2 TRBV6-2/TRBV6-3
ASSQGSGDGYT TRBJ1-2 TRBV4-3
ASSQVASGGADTQY TRBJ2-3 TRBV14
ASSYPAGEGQETQY TRBJ2-5 TRBV6-5
ASSLRLAGQNEQF TRBJ2-1 TRBV11-1
ASSDLRDRGDTIY TRBJ1-3 TRBV9
ASSRQGAAEAF TRBJ1-1 TRBV4-1
AWNRVGGYGYT TRBJ1-2 TRBV30